This T cell receptor beta chain originates from a study of sequential checkpoint blockade in melanoma. For the study at large: TCRβ was sequenced from DNA of under 100 pretreatment tumors. Matched biopsies came pretreatment and at week 13 for twenty-two patients. Points from the study as a whole: Tumor T-cell fraction and clonality correlated with PD-L1 and CD8+ counts.

This table comes from immunoSEQ multiplex PCR, and its TCRdb copy is limited to in-frame clones, with some not included. The data contain a few thousand clones, 21% of them singletons. Relative to its sample, this clone is medium-sized. The antigen remains undetermined. Specified treatment: randomized to nivolumab then ipilimumab (arm A) or the reverse (arm B). The CDR3 loop spans 15 amino acids. With 3 bases removed from V and 1 base from J, the gap between germline ends came to 12 bases. Germline CDR1 is SGHNT and CDR2 is YENEEA. The V and J genes are TRBV11-3 and TRBJ2-5; D is unclear. The material sequenced was tumor tissue (inferred from file names), taken from a patient given nivolumab and ipilimumab in sequence. This clonotype was obtained from a human patient with melanoma. Some clones in this sample may be carry-over from other donors' samples. CDR3 region: CASSFWASPQETQYF. DNA of the CDR3: TGTGCCAGCAGCTTCTGGGCTTCCCCCCAAGAGACCCAGTACTTC.